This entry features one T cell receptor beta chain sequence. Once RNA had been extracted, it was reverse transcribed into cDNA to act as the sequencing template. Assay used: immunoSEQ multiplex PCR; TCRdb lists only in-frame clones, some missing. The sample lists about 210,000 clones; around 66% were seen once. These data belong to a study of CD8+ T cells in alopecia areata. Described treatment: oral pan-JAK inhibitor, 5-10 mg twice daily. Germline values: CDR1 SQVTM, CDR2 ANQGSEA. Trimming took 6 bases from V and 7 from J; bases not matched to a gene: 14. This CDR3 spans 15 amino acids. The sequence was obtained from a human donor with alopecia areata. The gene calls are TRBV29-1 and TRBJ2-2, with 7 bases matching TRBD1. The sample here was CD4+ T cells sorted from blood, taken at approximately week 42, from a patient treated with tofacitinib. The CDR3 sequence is CSVPDRDSLVGELFF. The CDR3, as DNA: TGCAGCGTCCCCGACAGGGATAGTCTCGTCGGGGAGCTGTTTTTT.